This is a list of T cell receptor beta chains from one sample in a study of blood T cell repertoires in COVID-19. The table came from immunoSEQ multiplex PCR; TCRdb's copy has only in-frame clones and leaves some out. This sample yields tens of thousands of clones, of which roughly four fifths are seen a single time; about 9.2% belongs to the top ten. The sequenced sample was peripheral blood. These receptors were obtained from a man older than 75 with COVID-19, enrolled during active disease. CDR3s include the opening cysteine and the closing phenylalanine or tryptophan. The D gene is left open where the match is weak. Size is stated for part of the rows, as once, few or many counts, or as a class when the clone is expanded.

v_call,d_call,clone_size,j_call,cdr3_nt,cdr3_aa
TRBV9,-,-,TRBJ2-3,TGTGCCAGCAGCGTATTGGGGGGTGGATCAGATACGCAGTATTTT,CASSVLGGGSDTQYF
TRBV15,-,-,TRBJ1-5,TGTGCCACCAGCAAAGGGGCTCGGGGCAATCAGCCCCAGCATTTT,CATSKGARGNQPQHF
TRBV12-3/TRBV12-4,-,-,TRBJ1-1,TGTGCCAGCACCGTCGCGGTCGAGACTGAAGCTTTCTTT,CASTVAVETEAFF
TRBV12-3/TRBV12-4,-,-,TRBJ1-4,TGTGCCAGCAGTTCAGGCCCGAAGAAACTGTTTTTT,CASSSGPKKLFF
TRBV12-3/TRBV12-4,-,once,TRBJ2-4,TGTGCCAGCAGTTTCGCACAGAAAAACATTCAGTACTTC,CASSFAQKNIQYF
TRBV5-1,-,-,TRBJ1-5,TGCGCCAGCAGCTTGGGAACAGGGAGCAGCTTCGCTCAGCCCCAGCATTTT,CASSLGTGSSFAQPQHF
TRBV6-2/TRBV6-3,-,-,TRBJ1-4,TGTGCCAGCAGTTATCCGATTTTACAAGCGTCGGGTGAAAAACTGTTTTTT,CASSYPILQASGEKLFF
TRBV5-5,TRBD2,-,TRBJ2-3,TGTGCCAGCAGCGAGCGGGGGCGGAGCACAGATACGCAGTATTTT,CASSERGRSTDTQYF
TRBV18,-,-,TRBJ2-1,TGTGCCAGCTCACCACCGTCACGGGAGAGGAATGAGCAGTTCTTC,CASSPPSRERNEQFF
TRBV7-2,-,-,TRBJ1-4,TGTGCCAGCAGCCCCGGGGGGTTCGGAGAAAAACTGTTTTTT,CASSPGGFGEKLFF
TRBV24-1,-,-,TRBJ2-1,TGTGCCACCAGTGATCCGCGGATCCCCTACAATGAGCAGTTCTTC,CATSDPRIPYNEQFF
TRBV30,TRBD1,-,TRBJ1-2,TGTGCCAGTTGGAACGAAAGGACAGGGGGTGGCTACACCTTC,CASWNERTGGGYTF
TRBV19,TRBD1,-,TRBJ1-1,TGTGCCAGTAGTACACAGGGGAATGAAGCTTTCTTT,CASSTQGNEAFF
TRBV6-2/TRBV6-3,TRBD1,-,TRBJ1-5,TGTGCCAGCAGTCCCCGAGGACAGGGGAATCAGCCCCAGCATTTT,CASSPRGQGNQPQHF
TRBV5-1,TRBD2,-,TRBJ2-1,TGCGCCAGCAGCTTGGGACTAGCGGGTTTCTCCTACAATGAGCAGTTCTTC,CASSLGLAGFSYNEQFF
TRBV6-5,-,-,TRBJ2-4,TGTGCCAGCAGTTACTCTACAGAAAACATTCAGTACTTC,CASSYSTENIQYF
TRBV2,-,-,TRBJ2-5,TGTGCCAGCAGTGGTGGACTGCAAGAGACCCAGTACTTC,CASSGGLQETQYF
TRBV13,TRBD2,-,TRBJ2-7,TGTGCCAGCAGCTGGCGGGGGGCAAGCTCCTACGAGCAGTACTTC,CASSWRGASSYEQYF
TRBV7-6,TRBD1,few,TRBJ1-1,TGTGCCAGCAGCTTCGACAGGGGGATCTCTGAAGCTTTCTTT,CASSFDRGISEAFF
TRBV6-2/TRBV6-3,-,-,TRBJ1-1,TGTGCCAGCAGTTACGGGCAGGGTGGCGCTGAAGCTTTCTTT,CASSYGQGGAEAFF
TRBV18,TRBD1,once,TRBJ1-3,TGTGCCAGCTCACCGGGGGACAGGGTTTCTGGAAACACCATATATTTT,CASSPGDRVSGNTIYF
TRBV19,TRBD2,-,TRBJ2-1,TGTGCCAGTAGTCTGGGACTAGCGGGATCCAATGAGCAGTTCTTC,CASSLGLAGSNEQFF
TRBV2,TRBD1,few,TRBJ1-1,TGTGCCAGCAGTTACAGGGGCGCTGAAGCTTTCTTT,CASSYRGAEAFF
TRBV7-7,TRBD2,-,TRBJ2-2,TGTGCCAGCAGCGCTGCCTCAGGACTAGCGGGAAACACCGGGGAGCTGTTTTTT,CASSAASGLAGNTGELFF
TRBV30,-,-,TRBJ1-5,TGTGCCTGGGGGTTAGAGGGGGACAATCAGCCCCAGCATTTT,CAWGLEGDNQPQHF
TRBV11-2,-,few,TRBJ1-5,TGTGCCAGCAGCGCCGACACCTTTAATCAGCCCCAGCATTTT,CASSADTFNQPQHF
TRBV6-4,-,-,TRBJ1-5,TGTGCCAGCAGTGTAGACGGACACAATCAGCCCCAGCATTTT,CASSVDGHNQPQHF
TRBV5-8,TRBD1,-,TRBJ1-2,TGTGCCAGCAGCTTGGACAATTGGGACAGGTTGGACTATGGCTACACCTTC,CASSLDNWDRLDYGYTF
TRBV9,TRBD1,-,TRBJ2-6,TGTGCCAGCAGCGTAGTGGACAGGGCCGCCTCCTCTGGGGCCAACGTCCTGACTTTC,CASSVVDRAASSGANVLTF
TRBV7-9,-,few,TRBJ1-6,TGTGCCAGCAGCTCGTCGAGGGATGAATCACCCCTCCACTTT,CASSSSRDESPLHF
TRBV12-3/TRBV12-4,-,-,TRBJ1-1,TGTGCCAGCAGTCTTGGACGGGGCACTGAAGCTTTCTTT,CASSLGRGTEAFF
TRBV18,TRBD1,-,TRBJ1-6,TGTGCCAGCTCACCACAACAGGGGGATAATTCACCCCTCCACTTT,CASSPQQGDNSPLHF
TRBV23-1,TRBD2,-,TRBJ2-1,TGCGCCAGCAGTACCAGGACTAGCGGGGGGACCGGGAGGAATGAGCAGTTCTTC,CASSTRTSGGTGRNEQFF
TRBV19,-,-,TRBJ2-1,TGTGCCAGTAGTTTTGTGGGGGGAGTGTCCTACAATGAGCAGTTCTTC,CASSFVGGVSYNEQFF
TRBV28,-,-,TRBJ1-2,TGTGCCAGCAGTTTGCGGGGTCAAAACTATGGCTACACCTTC,CASSLRGQNYGYTF
TRBV30,TRBD1,few,TRBJ1-5,TGTGCCTGGAGTGCTCAGACAGGGAAAGGACCCCAGCATTTT,CAWSAQTGKGPQHF
TRBV28,-,-,TRBJ1-6,TGTGCCAGCAGCCCACAGGTTCCTTCACCCCTCCACTTT,CASSPQVPSPLHF
TRBV19,-,-,TRBJ1-2,TGTGCCAGTAGTATAGGTGAGAATGGCTACACCTTC,CASSIGENGYTF
TRBV6-4,TRBD1,few,TRBJ1-6,TGTGCCAGCAGCCCGGAGGGGGCGAATTCACCCCTCCACTTT,CASSPEGANSPLHF
TRBV7-8,TRBD1,-,TRBJ1-1,TGTGCCAGCAGCTCCCGGACAGGAGCAAAAGCTTTCTTT,CASSSRTGAKAFF
TRBV6-6,-,few,TRBJ1-2,TGTGCCAGCATTACCACCCAGGGAACCCGCTATGGCTACACCTTC,CASITTQGTRYGYTF
TRBV6-2/TRBV6-3,-,once,TRBJ1-2,TGTGCCAGCAGTTACTCGCAGGGCCCCTATGGCTACACCTTC,CASSYSQGPYGYTF
TRBV28,TRBD1,-,TRBJ1-4,TGTGCCAGCAGAATACAGGGGCCGTCCTACTCAACTAATGAAAAACTGTTTTTT,CASRIQGPSYSTNEKLFF
TRBV18,-,few,TRBJ1-1,TGTGCCAGCTCACCCGCTCGTGGGCCCACTGAAGCTTTCTTT,CASSPARGPTEAFF
TRBV5-1,TRBD2,-,TRBJ2-1,TGCGCCAGCAGCCCGGGACTAGCGGGAATCAATGAGCAGTTCTTC,CASSPGLAGINEQFF
TRBV5-1,TRBD1,-,TRBJ1-1,TGCGCCAGCAGCCTGGGACAGATGAACACTGAAGCTTTCTTT,CASSLGQMNTEAFF
TRBV5-6,-,-,TRBJ1-1,TGTGCCAGCATCGAGAGGGGGACGGGGGGTGCCACTGAAGCTTTCTTT,CASIERGTGGATEAFF
TRBV20-1,TRBD2,-,TRBJ2-5,TGCAGTGCTAGTGTAGCGGGAGTAGTCTCCCAAGAGACCCAGTACTTC,CSASVAGVVSQETQYF
TRBV14,-,-,TRBJ2-1,TGTGCCAGCAGCCGGGACACCAAGTACGAGAGCTCCTACAATGAGCAGTTCTTC,CASSRDTKYESSYNEQFF
TRBV14,TRBD2,-,TRBJ2-3,TGTGCCAGCAGCCCCAACGTCGCTAGCGGGACTAGCACAGATACGCAGTATTTT,CASSPNVASGTSTDTQYF
TRBV9,TRBD1,once,TRBJ1-3,TGTGCCAGCAGCGAGGGACAGGGCTTAGGAAACACCATATATTTT,CASSEGQGLGNTIYF
TRBV6-6,-,-,TRBJ1-1,TGTGCCAGCAGTTCTCGGGGGGGAGAGGGCACTGAAGCTTTCTTT,CASSSRGGEGTEAFF
TRBV14,TRBD1,-,TRBJ1-1,TGTGCCAGCAGCCTCTTACAGGGGGTCACTGAAGCTTTCTTT,CASSLLQGVTEAFF
TRBV4-3,-,-,TRBJ2-2,TGCGCCAGCAGCCAAGGTCCAACTATCACGGGCACCGGGGAGCTGTTTTTT,CASSQGPTITGTGELFF
TRBV30,-,once,TRBJ1-5,TGTGCCTGGAGGGAGGCAGAGAATCAGCCCCAGCATTTT,CAWREAENQPQHF